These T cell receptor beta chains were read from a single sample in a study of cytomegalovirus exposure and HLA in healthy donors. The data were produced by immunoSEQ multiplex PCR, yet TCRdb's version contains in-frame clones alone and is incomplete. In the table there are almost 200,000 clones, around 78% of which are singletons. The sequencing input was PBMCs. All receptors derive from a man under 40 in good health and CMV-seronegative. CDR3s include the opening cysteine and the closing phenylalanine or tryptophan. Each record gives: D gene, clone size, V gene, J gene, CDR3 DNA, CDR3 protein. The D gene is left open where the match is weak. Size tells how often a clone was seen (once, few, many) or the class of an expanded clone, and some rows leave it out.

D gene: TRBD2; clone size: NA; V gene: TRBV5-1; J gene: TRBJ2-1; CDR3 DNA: TGCGCCAGCAGCTTAGGCGGGAGATCCAATGAGCAGTTCTTC; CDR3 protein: CASSLGGRSNEQFF
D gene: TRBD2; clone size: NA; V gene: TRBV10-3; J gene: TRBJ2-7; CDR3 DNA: TGTGCCATCAGTGGGACTAGCGGGAGCTACGAGCAGTACTTC; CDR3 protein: CAISGTSGSYEQYF
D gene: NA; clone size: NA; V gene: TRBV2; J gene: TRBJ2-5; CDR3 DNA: TGTGCTTTTGATCGAGAGCAAGAGACCCAGTACTTC; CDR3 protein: CAFDREQETQYF
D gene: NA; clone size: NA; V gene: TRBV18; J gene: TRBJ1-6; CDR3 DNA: TGTGCCAGCTCACCTAACGCGATGATTAATTCACCCCTCCACTTT; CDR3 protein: CASSPNAMINSPLHF
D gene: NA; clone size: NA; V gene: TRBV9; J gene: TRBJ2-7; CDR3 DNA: TGTGCCAGCAGCGGAGGAGGGCTAAATGGTAACTACGAGCAGTACTTC; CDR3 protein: CASSGGGLNGNYEQYF
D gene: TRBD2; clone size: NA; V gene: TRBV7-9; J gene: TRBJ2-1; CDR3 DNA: TGTGCCAGCAGATTTGGGACTAGCGGGTACAATGAGCAGTTCTTC; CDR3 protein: CASRFGTSGYNEQFF
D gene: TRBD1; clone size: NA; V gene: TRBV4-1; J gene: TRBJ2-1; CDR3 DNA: TGCGCCAGCAGCCGCGAGGGGACAGAATACAATGAGCAGTTCTTC; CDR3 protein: CASSREGTEYNEQFF
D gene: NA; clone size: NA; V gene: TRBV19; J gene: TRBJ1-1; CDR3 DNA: TGTGCCAGTAGTATGAGAGGGCAGAACACTGAAGCTTTCTTT; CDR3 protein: CASSMRGQNTEAFF
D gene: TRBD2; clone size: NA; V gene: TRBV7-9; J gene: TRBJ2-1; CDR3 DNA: TGTGCCAGCAGCGGTACCGGGACTAGGGGGAGCTCCTACAATGAGCAGTTCTTC; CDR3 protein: CASSGTGTRGSSYNEQFF
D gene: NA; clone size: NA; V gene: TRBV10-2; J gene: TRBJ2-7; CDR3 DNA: TGCGCCAGCAGCAATCCAGGTTGGGAGCAGTACTTC; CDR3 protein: CASSNPGWEQYF
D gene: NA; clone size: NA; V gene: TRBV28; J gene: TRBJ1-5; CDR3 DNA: TGTGCCAGCAGACTCCATGGAGATGTATTGGACAGCAATAAGAGATTT; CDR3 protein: CASRLHGDVLDSNKRF
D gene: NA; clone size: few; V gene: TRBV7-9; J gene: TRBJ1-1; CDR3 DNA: TGTGCCAGCAGCTCACGAGGACAGAAGAACGCTGAAGCTTTCTTT; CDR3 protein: CASSSRGQKNAEAFF
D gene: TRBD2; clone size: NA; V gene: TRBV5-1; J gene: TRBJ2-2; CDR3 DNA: TGCGCCAGCAGCTTGGGGAGCCTAGCGGGAATAACGAACACCGGGGAGCTGTTTTTT; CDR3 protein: CASSLGSLAGITNTGELFF
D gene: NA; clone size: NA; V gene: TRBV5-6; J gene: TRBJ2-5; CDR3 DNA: TGTGCCAGCAGCTTAGCAGGGCTTCAAGAGACCCAGTACTTC; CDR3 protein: CASSLAGLQETQYF
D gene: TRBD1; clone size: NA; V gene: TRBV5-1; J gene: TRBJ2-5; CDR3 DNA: TGCGCCAGCAGACAGGACAGGGTAGAGACCCAGTACTTC; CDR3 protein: CASRQDRVETQYF
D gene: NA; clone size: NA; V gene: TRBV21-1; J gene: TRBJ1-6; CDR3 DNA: TGTGCCAGCAACCCTAAGGGACAGGGCCTTAATTCACCCCTCCACTTT; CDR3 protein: CASNPKGQGLNSPLHF
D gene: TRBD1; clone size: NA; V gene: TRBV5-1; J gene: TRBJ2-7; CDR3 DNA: TGCGCCAGCAGCTCCGGGACAGGGATCTACGTGCAGTACTTC; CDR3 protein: CASSSGTGIYVQYF
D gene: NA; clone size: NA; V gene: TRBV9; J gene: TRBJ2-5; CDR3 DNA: TGTGCCAGCAGCGTAGGGCAGGGCCAAGAGACCCAGTACTTC; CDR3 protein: CASSVGQGQETQYF
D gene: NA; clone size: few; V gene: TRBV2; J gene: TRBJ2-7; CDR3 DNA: TGTGCCACCCGTAGGGGGATGGAAGTAGGGCTAGCGGTTTACGAGCAGTACTTC; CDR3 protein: CATRRGMEVGLAVYEQYF
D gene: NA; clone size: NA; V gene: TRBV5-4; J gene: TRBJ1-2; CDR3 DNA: TGTGCCAGCAGCTTGACAGATAACTATGGCTACACCTTC; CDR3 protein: CASSLTDNYGYTF
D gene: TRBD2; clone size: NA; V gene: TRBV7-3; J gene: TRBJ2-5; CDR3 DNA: TGTGCCAGCAGCTTAATCAAGGCGGGAGGGCCTGAGACCCAGTACTTC; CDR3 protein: CASSLIKAGGPETQYF
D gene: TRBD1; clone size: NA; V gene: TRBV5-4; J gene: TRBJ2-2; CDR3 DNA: TGTGCCAGCAGCTCCCGCGGTCCGGGACAGGGGAACACCGGGGAGCTGTTTTTT; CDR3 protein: CASSSRGPGQGNTGELFF
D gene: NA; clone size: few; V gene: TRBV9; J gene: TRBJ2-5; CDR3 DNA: TGTGCCAGCAGCGTCCAGGGGGGACAGTGGGAGACCCAGTACTTC; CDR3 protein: CASSVQGGQWETQYF
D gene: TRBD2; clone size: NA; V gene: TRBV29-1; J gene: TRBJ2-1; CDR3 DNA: TGCAGCGTGGAAACTAGCGGGAGGGCCAGCAATGAGCAGTTCTTC; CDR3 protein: CSVETSGRASNEQFF
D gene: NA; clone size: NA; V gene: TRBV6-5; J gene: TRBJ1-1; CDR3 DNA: TGTGCCAGCAGTTACGGGGCAGGGGTGGGCACTGAAGCTTTCTTT; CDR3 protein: CASSYGAGVGTEAFF
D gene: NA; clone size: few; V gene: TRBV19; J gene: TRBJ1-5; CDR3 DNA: TGTGCCAGTACCCGAGGGCCCGTGTTGACGAGCAATCAGCCCCAGCATTTT; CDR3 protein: CASTRGPVLTSNQPQHF
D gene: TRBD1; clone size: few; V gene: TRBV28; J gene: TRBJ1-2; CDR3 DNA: TGTGCCAGCAGCTCCCTGCGACAGGGGGCGTCGAATGGCTACACCTTC; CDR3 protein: CASSSLRQGASNGYTF
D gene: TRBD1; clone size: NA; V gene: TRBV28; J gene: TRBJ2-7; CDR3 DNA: TGTGCCAGCAGTTGGCAGGGGGCGCACTACGAGCAGTACTTC; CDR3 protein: CASSWQGAHYEQYF
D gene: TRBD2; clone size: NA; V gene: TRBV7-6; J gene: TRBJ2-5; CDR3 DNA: TGTGCCAGCAGCCCCGGGACTAGCGGACAAGAGACCCAGTACTTC; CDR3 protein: CASSPGTSGQETQYF
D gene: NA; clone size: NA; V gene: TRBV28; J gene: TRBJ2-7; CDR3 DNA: TGTGCCAGCAGTTTCGCGACACCCGGAGGATACGAGCAGTACTTC; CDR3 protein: CASSFATPGGYEQYF
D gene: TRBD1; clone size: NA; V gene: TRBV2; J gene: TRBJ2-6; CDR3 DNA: TGTGCCAGCAGATTTCAGGGGGTTGGTGGGGCCAACGTCCTGACTTTC; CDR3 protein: CASRFQGVGGANVLTF
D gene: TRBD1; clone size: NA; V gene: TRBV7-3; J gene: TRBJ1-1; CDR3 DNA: TGTGCCAGCAGCCTCGGGACAGGGGGCGCGGGGACTGAAGCTTTCTTT; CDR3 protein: CASSLGTGGAGTEAFF
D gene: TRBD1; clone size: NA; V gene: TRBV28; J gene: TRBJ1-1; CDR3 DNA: TGTGCCAGCAGTTTCTGGGGACAGGACACTGAAGCTTTCTTT; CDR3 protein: CASSFWGQDTEAFF
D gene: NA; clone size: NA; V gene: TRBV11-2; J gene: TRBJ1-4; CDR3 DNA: TGTGCCAGCAGCCCTTCCGGGTCTAATGAAAAACTGTTTTTT; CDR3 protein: CASSPSGSNEKLFF
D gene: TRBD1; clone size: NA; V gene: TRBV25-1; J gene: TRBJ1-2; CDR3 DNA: TGTGCCAGCAGTGACTACCGGGACAGGGATGGCTACACCTTC; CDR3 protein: CASSDYRDRDGYTF
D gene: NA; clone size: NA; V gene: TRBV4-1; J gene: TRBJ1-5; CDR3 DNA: TGCGCCAGCAGCCAAGAATCCACAGTTAATCAGCCCCAGCATTTT; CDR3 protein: CASSQESTVNQPQHF
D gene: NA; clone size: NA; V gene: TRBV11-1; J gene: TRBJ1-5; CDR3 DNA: TGTGCCAGCAGCTCTGGGAGAAATAGCAATCAGCCCCAGCATTTT; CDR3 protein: CASSSGRNSNQPQHF
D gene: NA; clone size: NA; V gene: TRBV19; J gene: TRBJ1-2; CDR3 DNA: TGTGCCAGTAGTATCTTTTCCCAAATCAGCTTC; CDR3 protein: CASSIFSQISF
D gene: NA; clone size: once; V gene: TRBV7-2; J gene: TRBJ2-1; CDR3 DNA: TGTGCCAGCAGCTTTTACACTGAGCAGTTCTTC; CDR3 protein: CASSFYTEQFF
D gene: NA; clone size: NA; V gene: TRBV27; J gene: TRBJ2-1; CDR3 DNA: TGTGCCAGCACCGGGGTGGATAGCTCCTACAATGAGCAGTTCTTC; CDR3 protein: CASTGVDSSYNEQFF
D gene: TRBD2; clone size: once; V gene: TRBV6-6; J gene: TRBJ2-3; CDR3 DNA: TGTGCCAGCAGTTACTCGGCTAGCGGGAGTACAGATACGCAGTATTTT; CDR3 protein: CASSYSASGSTDTQYF